This TCR beta chain originates from a study of blood T cells in healthy people across ages (dated by TCRdb to about 2015). At the level of the whole study: In model experiments, template switching captured roughly one uniquely barcoded TCR beta cDNA molecule for every two T cells. The study measured age-related changes in TCR beta repertoire diversity using deep sequencing normalized with unique cDNA molecular identifiers. The donors were divided into four age groups: young (average around 15 years), middle-aged (approximately 42), aged (about 61) and long-lived (roughly 88). To avoid experimental bias, donors of different ages were spread randomly across the sequencing lanes. Two additional independent replicas of 1 million unique cDNA reads from the same blood draw were analyzed for two donors (one aged 18 to 30 and one aged 80 or older). Overall study outcomes, separate from this receptor: Conclusive comparison of naive and antigen-experienced compartments was prevented by the profiling of bulk unsorted PBMCs. A strong correlation was found between observed TCR beta diversity and the percentage of naive T cells measured by flow cytometry. As age increased, observed TCR beta diversity per million T cells dropped in a roughly linear way, and a significant reduction was already evident by age about 36. Estimates of total diversity based on one million sequenced T cells were regarded as lower bounds and as underestimates. The CMV infection status of donors was not known, potentially confounding age-related changes in expanded clonotypes. Compared with the aged group, the long-lived group had more naive CD4+ T cells, fewer expanded clones and increased TCR diversity, suggesting age selection.

Donors were 35 to 40 systemically healthy Caucasian individuals from Russia aged 6 to 90 years. Roughly 9.5 milliliters of peripheral blood were drawn from each donor into EDTA-treated Vacutainer tubes. Ficoll-Paque density-gradient centrifugation was used to isolate PBMCs, with at least 6 million per sample. Total RNA, at least 5.5 micrograms per sample, was extracted from PBMCs with Trizol reagent. For every donor, flow cytometry on a PBMC aliquot measured the percentage of naive CD45RAhigh/CD27high T cells. Concerning this clonotype itself: Its antigen is unknown. The sample holds no much larger clone one base away, and base qualities are not on file.

V is clipped by 4 bases and J by 0 bases, and the sequence between their germline boundaries is 7 bases long. The CDR3 starts with the cysteine, ends with the phenylalanine, and has 12 residues. Only the CDR3 part of the read is kept: 36 bases, read in frame from the first base. Reading the germline V gene gives CDR1 SQVTM and CDR2 ANQGSEA. The library was generated by 5' RACE. For sequencing, an Illumina HiSeq 2500 was employed. A second roughly 6 to 12 cycle PCR used a sample-barcoded 5' primer and a J-beta primer mix. Each TCR beta cDNA molecule received a unique molecular identifier from a template-switch 5' adaptor carrying 12 random nucleotides. At least 2.5 million CDR3-containing paired-end reads were obtained from each sample. First-strand cDNA was synthesized from all RNA with the Mint cDNA synthesis kit, primed by a TRBC-specific oligonucleotide. Following uracil-DNA glycosylase treatment, a first 18-cycle PCR with universal primers M1SS and BC2_uni_R was performed on all cDNA. The authors' analysis ran thus. For normalization, 1 million high-quality reads, each with a distinct molecular identifier, were randomly selected from each sample. Reads sharing molecular identifiers were discarded rather than binned into consensus sequences. MiTCR, set to a Q25 quality threshold and the strictest error-elimination algorithm, was used for CDR3 identification, clonotype clustering and error correction. Lower-bound total TCR beta diversity was estimated with a nonparametric unseen species model using Euler transformation. Through fastp at Q25 and MiXCR, TCRdb rebuilt clones from the public reads, retaining in-frame beta chains. All rows with the same CDR3 protein become a single entry with the most common DNA and genes. It is TCRdb's table, rather than the study itself, that gives the V and J calls and clone size. This sample holds about 1.4 million distinct CDR3 sequences; almost 60% were observed only once. The ten largest account for 5.5% to 8% of the sample.

Recombination connected TRBV29-1 to TRBJ2-7, with the identity of the D gene unclear. Source material: blood. The sequence came from a man in his late teens or twenties in good health. The CDR3 reads CSVGSNSYEQYF. The DNA is as follows: TGCAGCGTTGGAAGTAACTCCTACGAGCAGTACTTC.